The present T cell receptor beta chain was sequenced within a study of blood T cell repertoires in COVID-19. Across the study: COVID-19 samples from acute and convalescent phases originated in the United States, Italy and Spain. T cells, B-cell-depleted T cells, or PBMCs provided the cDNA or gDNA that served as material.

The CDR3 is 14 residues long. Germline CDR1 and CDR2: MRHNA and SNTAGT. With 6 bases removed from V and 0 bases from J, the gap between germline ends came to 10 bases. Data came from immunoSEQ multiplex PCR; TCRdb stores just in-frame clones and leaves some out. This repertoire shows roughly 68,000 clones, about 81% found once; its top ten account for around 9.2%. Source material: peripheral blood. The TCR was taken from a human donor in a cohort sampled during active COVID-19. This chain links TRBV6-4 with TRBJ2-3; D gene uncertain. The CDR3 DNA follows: TGTGCCAGCAGCCCGAGGCCTAGCACAGATACGCAGTATTTT. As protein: CASSPRPSTDTQYF.